Listed below are T cell receptor beta chains from one sample, sequenced in a study of shared T cell receptors in the human thymus. Profiled with immunoSEQ multiplex PCR; TCRdb holds only in-frame clones, not every one. In the table there are 640,000 or so clones, about 89% of which are singletons. The sample was also linked to a second study, of human thymus T cells.

Sequenced: thymocytes. These receptors originate from a boy under three years old with a congenital heart defect. Both conserved end residues are part of each CDR3. The order of the fields is D gene, V gene, J gene, clone size, CDR3 DNA, CDR3 protein. D genes are given only for firm matches. The size field is filled for only some rows; it gives once, few, many or a size class.

NA	TRBV5-4	TRBJ1-3	NA	TGTGCCAGCAGCTTTAGAGGTCCGTCTGGAAACACCATATATTTT	CASSFRGPSGNTIYF
TRBD2	TRBV10-1	TRBJ2-3	NA	TGCGCCACAAGGACGGGGGGAACTGATACGCAGTATTTT	CATRTGGTDTQYF
TRBD1	TRBV28	TRBJ1-1	few	TGTGCCAGCATAGAACAGGGGGCGGTGAACACTGAAGCTTTCTTT	CASIEQGAVNTEAFF
NA	TRBV9	TRBJ1-5	NA	TGTGCCAGCAGCGTAGGACGCGAGCGTCAGCCCCAGCATTTT	CASSVGRERQPQHF
TRBD2	TRBV30	TRBJ2-5	NA	TGTGCCTGGAGTGTATCGAGGACTAGCGGGTTTCAAGAGACCCAGTACTTC	CAWSVSRTSGFQETQYF
NA	TRBV5-1	TRBJ1-4	NA	TGCGCCAGCAGCTTGGAGCCCGGGTCGGTCGAAAAACTGTTTTTT	CASSLEPGSVEKLFF
NA	TRBV7-8	TRBJ1-2	NA	TGTGCCAGCAGCTTAAAATACCCGCGGGAGCCCTCATATGGCTACACCTTC	CASSLKYPREPSYGYTF
TRBD1	TRBV4-2	TRBJ1-6	NA	TGTGCCAGCAGCCAAGAGAGGGGACAGGGTAGTAATTCACCCCTCCACTTT	CASSQERGQGSNSPLHF
NA	TRBV28	TRBJ2-7	NA	TGTGCCAGCAGTCCTCAACAGGGCGCCTACGAGCAGTACTTC	CASSPQQGAYEQYF
NA	TRBV5-1	TRBJ2-3	NA	TGCGCCAGCAGTCTCTTTCCCAGCACAGATACGCAGTATTTT	CASSLFPSTDTQYF
NA	TRBV19	TRBJ1-2	NA	TGTGCCAGTAGTATTAAGGGGATTGACTCCCTCTATGGCTACACCTTC	CASSIKGIDSLYGYTF
NA	TRBV7-9	TRBJ1-1	NA	TGTGCCAGCAGCTTAGCCGACACAAACACTGAAGCTTTCTTT	CASSLADTNTEAFF
TRBD2	TRBV19	TRBJ2-7	NA	TGTGCCAGTGGTTTAGCGGGGGTAAACGACGAGCAGTACTTC	CASGLAGVNDEQYF
NA	TRBV7-6	TRBJ2-3	NA	TGTGCCAGCAGTCTGGACCCAAGCGGGGATACGCAGTATTTT	CASSLDPSGDTQYF
NA	TRBV4-2	TRBJ1-5	NA	TGTGCCAGCAGCCAACGGGAGGATCAGGATCAGCCCCAGCATTTT	CASSQREDQDQPQHF
NA	TRBV6-6	TRBJ1-2	NA	TGTGCCAGCAGTAACGAAGCTGAACTGGGCTACACCTTC	CASSNEAELGYTF
NA	TRBV4-1	TRBJ1-1	NA	TGCGCCAGCAGCCAAGCGCGCAGGCGGGCAGACACTGAAGCTTTCTTT	CASSQARRRADTEAFF
NA	TRBV4-3	TRBJ2-1	NA	TGCGCCAGCAGCCAAGGGGACTGGTGGGGCCACAATGAGCAGTTCTTC	CASSQGDWWGHNEQFF
TRBD1	TRBV2	TRBJ2-1	NA	TGTGCCAGCAGGACAGGGTTTGGGCCTTACAATGAGCAGTTCTTC	CASRTGFGPYNEQFF
TRBD1	TRBV7-8	TRBJ1-1	NA	TGTGCCAGCAGCTTAGCGAGCACCGGGACAGGGTTAGTTAACACTGAAGCTTTCTTT	CASSLASTGTGLVNTEAFF
TRBD1	TRBV6-5	TRBJ1-2	NA	TGTGCCAGCAGTTACTCAGGGGGCAACTATGGCTACACCTTC	CASSYSGGNYGYTF
NA	TRBV11-2	TRBJ2-1	NA	TGTGCCAGCAGCTTTCAGGGGAAGGGGCTAAATGAGCAGTTCTTC	CASSFQGKGLNEQFF
TRBD2	TRBV19	TRBJ2-1	NA	TGTGCCAGTAGTATAGACCCGGCCGGGACTAGCGGGAGACCTCACGAGCAGTTCTTC	CASSIDPAGTSGRPHEQFF
NA	TRBV2	TRBJ2-7	NA	TGTGCCAGCAGTGATGTCGAGCGAGAAGACTACGAGCAGTACTTC	CASSDVEREDYEQYF
NA	TRBV7-2	TRBJ1-2	once	TGTGCCAGCAGCCTCCAAGCGGGGAGCCCCTATGGCTACACCTTC	CASSLQAGSPYGYTF
NA	TRBV11-1	TRBJ1-1	NA	TGTGCCAGCAGCTTACCTCTGCCAGGGGTCTGGAACACTGAAGCTTTCTTT	CASSLPLPGVWNTEAFF
TRBD2	TRBV4-3	TRBJ2-7	NA	TGCGCCAGCAGCCTAGGACTAGCGGGGGATTACGAGCAGTACTTC	CASSLGLAGDYEQYF
NA	TRBV20-1	TRBJ1-1	NA	TGCAGTGCCACAGGGCCCGGTGAAGCTTTCTTT	CSATGPGEAFF
NA	TRBV7-9	TRBJ1-1	NA	TGTGCCAGCAGCTTAGCTCAGGGGAACACTGAAGCTTTCTTT	CASSLAQGNTEAFF
NA	TRBV19	TRBJ1-5	NA	TGTGCCAGTAGTATACCCGGACAGCTTAGCAATCAGCCCCAGCATTTT	CASSIPGQLSNQPQHF
TRBD1	TRBV5-1	TRBJ2-7	NA	TGCGCCAGCAGCGCCGGACAGGGCGCTTCTTCCGACTACGAGCAGTACTTC	CASSAGQGASSDYEQYF
TRBD1	TRBV28	TRBJ2-7	NA	TGTGCCAGCAGTTTTCGACAGGGGGTTCCCTACGAGCAGTACTTC	CASSFRQGVPYEQYF
NA	TRBV20-1	TRBJ1-1	NA	TGCAGTGCCTACCGACACGATGAAGCTTTCTTT	CSAYRHDEAFF
NA	TRBV9	TRBJ1-2	NA	TGTGCCAGCTACGGGACTTTCTATGGCTACACCTTC	CASYGTFYGYTF
NA	TRBV4-3	TRBJ1-2	NA	TGCGCCAGCAGCCAAGATGAGAGTTCTTATGGCTACACCTTC	CASSQDESSYGYTF
NA	TRBV4-3	TRBJ1-1	NA	TGCGCCAGCAGCCAAGGGGTCGGGATGAACACTGAAGCTTTCTTT	CASSQGVGMNTEAFF
NA	TRBV29-1	TRBJ2-3	once	TGCAGCGTTTTTCTCTGCGTCTTACCCACAGATACGCAGTATTTT	CSVFLCVLPTDTQYF
TRBD1	TRBV19	TRBJ2-7	NA	TGTGCCAGTGGGGAGGGGACAGGGCTCTACGAGCAGTACTTC	CASGEGTGLYEQYF
TRBD1	TRBV15	TRBJ1-2	NA	TGTGCCACCAGCAGAGACGACAGGGTAGTGGGCTACACCTTC	CATSRDDRVVGYTF
TRBD2	TRBV29-1	TRBJ2-3	NA	TGCAGCGTTGAAGGAGAAATCGACTCACGGGGGGGCACAGATACGCAGTATTTT	CSVEGEIDSRGGTDTQYF
NA	TRBV27	TRBJ2-7	NA	TGTGCCAGCAGTGAGGAGGGGAAGGTTACCTACGAGCAGTACTTC	CASSEEGKVTYEQYF
TRBD2	TRBV5-6	TRBJ2-3	few	TGTGCCAGCAGCTTGGGCCGCGGGAGGGCCACGTTTCTGGTTACGCAGTATTTT	CASSLGRGRATFLVTQYF
NA	TRBV5-3	TRBJ1-5	few	TGTGCCAGAAGCCGTAGACAGCATTATAGCAATCAGCCCCAGCATTTT	CARSRRQHYSNQPQHF
NA	TRBV28	TRBJ2-7	NA	TGTGCCAGCAGTTCTTTTCTAGAGCCGGATTACGAGCAGTACTTC	CASSSFLEPDYEQYF
NA	TRBV7-4	TRBJ2-7	NA	TGTGCCAATAACAGGTCTTACGAGCAGTACTTC	CANNRSYEQYF